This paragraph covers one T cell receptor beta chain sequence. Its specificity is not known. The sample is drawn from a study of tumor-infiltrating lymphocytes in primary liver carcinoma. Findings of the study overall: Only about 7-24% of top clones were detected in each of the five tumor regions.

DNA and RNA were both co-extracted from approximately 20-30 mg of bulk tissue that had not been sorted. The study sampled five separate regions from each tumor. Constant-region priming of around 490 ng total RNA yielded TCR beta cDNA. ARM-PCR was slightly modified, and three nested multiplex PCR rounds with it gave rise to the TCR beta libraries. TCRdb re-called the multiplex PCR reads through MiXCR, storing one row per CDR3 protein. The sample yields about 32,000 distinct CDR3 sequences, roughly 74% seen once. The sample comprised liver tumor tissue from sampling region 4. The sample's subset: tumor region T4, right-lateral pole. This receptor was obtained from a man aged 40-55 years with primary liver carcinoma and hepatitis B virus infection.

The DNA for the CDR3 is TGTGCCAGCTCATCACTGGCAACGGTACCCAGCTCCTACGAGCAGTACTTC. It is translated as CASSSLATVPSSYEQYF. The chain is built from TRBV18 and TRBJ2-7; D not resolved. This CDR3 is 17 amino acids long. Trimming removed 5 bases at V and 0 bases at J, with 20 bases between. Germline lookup yields CDR1 KGHSH and CDR2 LQKENI.